Described below is a single T cell receptor beta chain sequence and its context. This clonotype has a count of ten or more. What this receptor recognizes is not known. No quality values exist for individual bases; no much larger clone is one base distant. The data stem from a study of T cell repertoires in cytomegalovirus infection (dated by TCRdb to the late 2010s). About the investigation overall: Donor HLA type was relevant to the analysis, because carriage of CMV infection together with the matching HLA type was indicated by public TCR beta signatures.

This sample was sequenced with an Illumina HiSeq 1500. TCRdb handled the public reads itself, with Q25 trimming in fastp and clone calling in MiXCR, and kept productive beta chains. Rows with one shared CDR3 protein collapse into an entry with the most common genes and DNA. Present in this sample are 150,000 to 200,000 distinct CDR3 sequences, 13% to 15% of which were seen just once. Roughly 30% of the sample lies in the top ten. Deletion took 1 base off V and 3 bases off J, with a span of 16 bases between the germline ends. Including the terminal cysteine and phenylalanine, the CDR3 comprises 16 residues. Solely the CDR3 DNA is kept, with 48 bases framed from the first base. Sequences SGHTA (CDR1) and FQGNSA (CDR2) are obtained from the germline V gene. The study at large found these results: In both this cohort and an independent cohort of some 370 donors, the cumulative frequency of public TCR beta family members distinguished carriers of CMV infection plus the relevant HLA type. The ex vivo response was dominated by HLA-C-restricted CMV-specific TCR beta clonotypes, which also provided the single most frequent clonotype in two of eight donors.

The chain is made from TRBV7-2 and TRBJ2-7, with the identity of the D gene unclear. The sequence came from a human donor in good health (CMV status not recorded). Some clones in this sample may be carry-over from other donors' samples. Sequencing was done on a sample of PBMCs. CDR3 loop: CASSLEIGRAHYEQYF. In nucleotide form, the sequence is TGTGCCAGCAGCTTAGAGATCGGACGGGCCCACTACGAGCAGTACTTC. The variable domain in full, with residues beyond the CDR3 obtained from the reference TRBV7-2 and TRBJ2-7 genes, is GAGVSQSPSNKVTEKGKDVELRCDPISGHTALYWYRQSLGQGLEFLIYFQGNSAPDKSGLPSDRFSAERTGGSVSTLTIQRTQQEDSAVYLCASSLEIGRAHYEQYFGPGTRLTVT.